This T cell receptor beta chain was identified in a study of T-cell reconstitution after alpha-beta-depleted transplantation in children. Researchers prepared the TCRbeta library using unique molecular identifiers, the study reports. TCRdb passed the PCR reads through MiXCR, listing each CDR3 protein once. The table has about 200,000 distinct CDR3 sequences, around 7.7% seen once. This clonotype occurred many times. Germline CDR1 reads MDHEN; CDR2 reads SYDVKM. The CDR3 has 14 residues. Trimming left V 3 bases short and J 4 bases short, with 12 bases between. The chain links TRBV28 to TRBJ1-2; weak D call: TRBD1 (5 bases). This TCR was sampled from a male patient under 10 years old who had a stem cell transplant for acute myeloid leukemia, so the T cells may come from the graft donor. This specimen consisted of PBMCs, mostly from graft donor cells, obtained 360 days after TCRalphabeta/CD19-depleted stem cell transplant. CDR3 DNA sequence: TGTGCCAGCAGTTTTCGTGACGGGGGCTATGGCTACACCTTC. Residues: CASSFRDGGYGYTF.